The clone carrying this T cell receptor (beta chain) was seen repeatedly, ten times or more. In building TCR beta libraries, iRepertoire HTBI primers were used together with Arm-PCR of CDR3 regions. From the multiplex PCR reads, TCRdb called clonotypes with MiXCR, one entry per CDR3 protein. In the table there are approximately 470,000 distinct CDR3 sequences, 15% to 20% of which are singletons. The time point was: newly diagnosed GD, antithyroid drugs for less than 3 months. Extracted RNA from PBMCs served as the source of the TCR library. The sample belongs to a study of regulatory T cells in long-lasting Graves disease. These data were likewise used in another study, on T cells in Graves' hyperthyroidism and ophthalmopathy. From that second work: Clinicians diagnosed patients from clinical symptoms, serum thyroxine and TRAb, thyroid ultrasound and orbital computed tomography. The HTBI primer set drove a first-round RT-PCR of the TCR CDR3.

Sequenced here: peripheral blood mononuclear cells (PBMCs), sampled at new diagnosis, from a patient treated with antithyroid drugs. This sequence originates from a man aged 40-50 years with Graves disease.

The CDR3 DNA is TGTGCCAGCAGCTTAGGGGCGGTGACCGGGGAGCTGTTTTTT. Protein: CASSLGAVTGELFF. This chain joins TRBV7-8 and TRBJ2-2; unclear D gene. Germline V lookup: CDR1 SGHVS, CDR2 FQNEAQ. V dropped 1 base and J dropped 5 bases, with 8 bases sitting between them. The CDR3 contains 14 residues.